These T cell receptor beta chains were read from a single sample in a study of blood T cell repertoires in COVID-19. Generated by immunoSEQ multiplex PCR, the TCRdb table keeps only in-frame clones and is missing some. Of tens of thousands of clones in the sample, roughly 80% were seen once. What was sequenced was PBMCs or T cells enriched from blood (not recorded which). Every receptor here comes from a woman aged 40 to 55 with acute COVID-19. CDR3s include the opening cysteine and the closing phenylalanine or tryptophan. A D gene is named only where the DNA matches it firmly. Size is stated for part of the rows, as once, few or many counts, or as a class when the clone is expanded.

abundance | d_gene | j_gene | v_gene | CDR3nt | CDR3aa
- | TRBD1 | TRBJ2-5 | TRBV10-1 | TGCGCCAGCAGTGATCTGGACAGGGGGCACCAAGAGACCCAGTACTTC | CASSDLDRGHQETQYF
- | - | TRBJ1-5 | TRBV19 | TGTGCCAGTAGTATAGATCACGGACACCGGAATCAGCCCCAGCATTTT | CASSIDHGHRNQPQHF
- | TRBD1 | TRBJ2-4 | TRBV27 | TGTGCCAGCAGTCCCCTTTACAGGGGGCGCGGGAACATTCAGTACTTC | CASSPLYRGRGNIQYF
- | TRBD1 | TRBJ1-5 | TRBV4-1 | TGCGCCAGCAGCTACGGACAGGGGCTCAATCAGCCCCAGCATTTT | CASSYGQGLNQPQHF
- | TRBD1 | TRBJ1-2 | TRBV28 | TGTGCCAGCCGAACAGGGGGCTATGGCTACACCTTC | CASRTGGYGYTF
- | TRBD1 | TRBJ1-6 | TRBV5-4 | TGTGCCAGCAGCTTTGACAGGGGCCATTCACCCCTCCACTTT | CASSFDRGHSPLHF
once | - | TRBJ1-4 | TRBV29-1 | TGCAGCGTCGGAGGACAGTTCGGTAATGAAAAACTGTTTTTT | CSVGGQFGNEKLFF
- | TRBD2 | TRBJ2-3 | TRBV5-1 | TGCGCCAGCCAACGGGAGGGGCCGACCGGGTCAGATACGCAGTATTTT | CASQREGPTGSDTQYF
- | TRBD1 | TRBJ2-7 | TRBV27 | TGTGCCAGCAGAGATCTCGACAGGGTCGCCGAGCAGTACTTC | CASRDLDRVAEQYF
- | - | TRBJ1-4 | TRBV7-9 | TGTGCCGTCGAACCGGGACTAAATGAAAAACTGTTTTTT | CAVEPGLNEKLFF
- | - | TRBJ2-5 | TRBV23-1 | TGCGCCAGCAGTCAATCTCCCGGGTCAAAGGACGGGAGTTCTAAAGAGACCCAGTACTTC | CASSQSPGSKDGSSKETQYF
- | TRBD1 | TRBJ2-5 | TRBV5-4 | TGTGCCAGCAGCTTGGAGGGGGCCAGGAGCCAAGAGACCCAGTACTTC | CASSLEGARSQETQYF
- | - | TRBJ2-6 | TRBV5-4 | TGTGCCAGCAGCTTGGAGAGCGGCGGCTCTGGGGCCAACGTCCTGACTTTC | CASSLESGGSGANVLTF
once | - | TRBJ2-5 | TRBV10-3 | TGTGCCATCAGTGAATCCGTCCAAGAGACCCAGTACTTC | CAISESVQETQYF
- | - | TRBJ1-5 | TRBV7-9 | TGTGCCAGCAGCTTAGACAATTATCAGCCCCAGCATTTT | CASSLDNYQPQHF
many | - | TRBJ2-2 | TRBV9 | TGTGCCAGCAGCTCCGGGACACCGAACACCGGGGAGCTGTTTTTT | CASSSGTPNTGELFF
- | TRBD1 | TRBJ1-5 | TRBV10-3 | TGTGCCATCAGTGAGGGGACAGGCTGGAAGAGTGGGCCCCAGCATTTT | CAISEGTGWKSGPQHF
once | TRBD2 | TRBJ2-1 | TRBV2 | TGTGCCAGCGCTGGACTAGCGGAGTACAATGAGCAGTTCTTC | CASAGLAEYNEQFF
- | - | TRBJ2-7 | TRBV14 | TGTGCCAGCAGGAGGGACATTTCCTACGAGCAGTACTTC | CASRRDISYEQYF
- | - | TRBJ2-3 | TRBV11-3 | TGTGCCAGCAGCCCCGGACAGAGCACAGATACGCAGTATTTT | CASSPGQSTDTQYF
few | TRBD1 | TRBJ1-2 | TRBV5-4 | TGTGCCAGCAGCCCCTCCTTGACAGGGACCTATGGCTACACCTTC | CASSPSLTGTYGYTF
- | TRBD1 | TRBJ1-5 | TRBV4-1 | TGCGCCAGCAGCCAAGGGGGGACAGCCCAGGGTCCCCAGCATTTT | CASSQGGTAQGPQHF
- | TRBD1 | TRBJ1-5 | TRBV3-1/TRBV3-2 | TGTGCCAGCAGCCTGACAGGGGATAGCAATCAGCCCCAGCATTTT | CASSLTGDSNQPQHF
- | TRBD2 | TRBJ2-2 | TRBV3-1/TRBV3-2 | TGTGCCAGCAGCCAAGATCGGGGGGTGGTCACCGGGGAGCTGTTTTTT | CASSQDRGVVTGELFF
- | TRBD1 | TRBJ2-1 | TRBV5-1 | TGCGCCAGCACCGTTGACAGGGGGCCCTACAATGAGCAGTTCTTC | CASTVDRGPYNEQFF
- | TRBD1 | TRBJ1-1 | TRBV6-6 | TGTGCCAGCAGTATACGGACAGGGCAGCCCAAAGCTTTCTTT | CASSIRTGQPKAFF
- | - | TRBJ1-1 | TRBV28 | TGTGCCAGCAGTTTACTTTACAGTGGCAGCACTGAAGCTTTCTTT | CASSLLYSGSTEAFF
- | - | TRBJ2-1 | TRBV29-1 | TGCAGCGTTGGGCCCTCCTACAATGAGCAGTTCTTC | CSVGPSYNEQFF
- | TRBD1 | TRBJ1-6 | TRBV5-6 | TGTGCCAGCAGCTTGGGGGCAGGGGGCTACAATTCACCCCTCCACTTT | CASSLGAGGYNSPLHF
few | - | TRBJ1-5 | TRBV5-8 | TGTGCCAGCAGCTTGGGAGGGTCCTATCAGCCCCAGCATTTT | CASSLGGSYQPQHF
- | TRBD1 | TRBJ2-7 | TRBV27 | TGTGCCAGCAGTCACAGGGGTAGCTACGAGCAGTACTTC | CASSHRGSYEQYF
- | - | TRBJ1-2 | TRBV24-1 | TGTGCCACCAGTGCAGGGTTGGGTGGCTACACCTTC | CATSAGLGGYTF
few | - | TRBJ2-2 | TRBV9 | TGTGCCAGCAGCGTTGGACTCGCCAACGGGGAGCTGTTTTTT | CASSVGLANGELFF
- | - | TRBJ2-4 | TRBV28 | TGTGCCAGCAGTTTGGTTCGCCAGGCCTCTGGGGCCAAAAACATTCAGTACTTC | CASSLVRQASGAKNIQYF
- | - | TRBJ2-1 | TRBV5-1 | TGCGCCAGCAGCCTGGAGGTACAGGCCTACAATGAGCAGTTCTTC | CASSLEVQAYNEQFF
- | - | TRBJ1-1 | TRBV12-3/TRBV12-4 | TGTGCCAGCAGCCCGGACGGGGTTGAAGCTTTCTTT | CASSPDGVEAFF
- | - | TRBJ2-3 | TRBV24-1 | TGTGCCACCAGTGCCAGCGGGAGCACAGATACGCAGTATTTT | CATSASGSTDTQYF
- | TRBD1 | TRBJ1-1 | TRBV7-9 | TGTGCCAGCAGCTTAGTGCGACAGGGGAAGAACACTGAAGCTTTCTTT | CASSLVRQGKNTEAFF
- | TRBD1 | TRBJ1-1 | TRBV10-3 | TGTGCCATCAGTGAGATGAGACAGGGGCCGAAGAACACTGAAGCTTTCTTT | CAISEMRQGPKNTEAFF
- | - | TRBJ1-1 | TRBV5-6 | TGTGCCAGCAGCTTTAGAATTGCGGGCATGAATACTGAAGCTTTCTTT | CASSFRIAGMNTEAFF
- | - | TRBJ1-2 | TRBV7-2 | TGTGCCAGCAGCTTAGCGGTCGGCTATGGCTACACCTTC | CASSLAVGYGYTF
- | TRBD2 | TRBJ2-1 | TRBV28 | TGTGCCAGCAGGGCTAGCGGGAGGGATGAGCAGTTCTTC | CASRASGRDEQFF
- | - | TRBJ1-2 | TRBV7-9 | TGTGCCAGCAGCTCGACAGTTGAGCTGAACTATATGGGCTACACCTTC | CASSSTVELNYMGYTF
- | TRBD1 | TRBJ1-5 | TRBV5-1 | TGCGCCAGCAGCTACTCCGGGACAGAGAATCAGCCCCAGCATTTT | CASSYSGTENQPQHF
- | TRBD2 | TRBJ2-1 | TRBV28 | TGTGCCAGCAGTTCTAGCGGGGAAAATGAGCAGTTCTTC | CASSSSGENEQFF
- | TRBD1 | TRBJ2-7 | TRBV29-1 | TGCAGCGTTCGGACAGGGGACTACGAGCAGTACTTC | CSVRTGDYEQYF
- | TRBD1 | TRBJ2-1 | TRBV12-3/TRBV12-4 | TGTGCCAGCAGTATACCGGGACAGGGATGTTTCTTC | CASSIPGQGCFF
- | TRBD2 | TRBJ2-5 | TRBV27 | TGTGCCAGCAGTCGGACTAGCGGGCTCCCACAAGAGACCCAGTACTTC | CASSRTSGLPQETQYF
- | TRBD2 | TRBJ2-1 | TRBV4-1 | TGCGCCAGCAGCCAAGATTTAGGGACTAGCGGGCTCAATGAGCAGTTCTTC | CASSQDLGTSGLNEQFF
- | - | TRBJ2-1 | TRBV24-1 | TGTGCCACCAGTGTTCCCACTCCCCGTGGAGACAATGAGCAGTTCTTC | CATSVPTPRGDNEQFF
- | TRBD2 | TRBJ2-1 | TRBV27 | TGTGCCAGCAGTTTAGGGACTAGCGGCGAGGATGAGCAGTTCTTC | CASSLGTSGEDEQFF
- | - | TRBJ1-6 | TRBV2 | TGTGCCAGCAGTGATGCGGGGTGGGGTAATTCACCCCTCCACTTT | CASSDAGWGNSPLHF
- | TRBD1 | TRBJ1-1 | TRBV29-1 | TGCAGCGCCGAGGGGGCCCGGGGCACTGAAGCTTTCTTT | CSAEGARGTEAFF
- | - | TRBJ1-2 | TRBV7-3 | TGTGCCAGCAGCCCCTCCGGGGCGGGGGAGTATGGCTACACCTTC | CASSPSGAGEYGYTF
- | - | TRBJ2-1 | TRBV7-8 | TGTGCCAGCAGTCCCACCTTACTAGCCGGTCTTAGCTCCTACAATGAGCAGTTCTTC | CASSPTLLAGLSSYNEQFF